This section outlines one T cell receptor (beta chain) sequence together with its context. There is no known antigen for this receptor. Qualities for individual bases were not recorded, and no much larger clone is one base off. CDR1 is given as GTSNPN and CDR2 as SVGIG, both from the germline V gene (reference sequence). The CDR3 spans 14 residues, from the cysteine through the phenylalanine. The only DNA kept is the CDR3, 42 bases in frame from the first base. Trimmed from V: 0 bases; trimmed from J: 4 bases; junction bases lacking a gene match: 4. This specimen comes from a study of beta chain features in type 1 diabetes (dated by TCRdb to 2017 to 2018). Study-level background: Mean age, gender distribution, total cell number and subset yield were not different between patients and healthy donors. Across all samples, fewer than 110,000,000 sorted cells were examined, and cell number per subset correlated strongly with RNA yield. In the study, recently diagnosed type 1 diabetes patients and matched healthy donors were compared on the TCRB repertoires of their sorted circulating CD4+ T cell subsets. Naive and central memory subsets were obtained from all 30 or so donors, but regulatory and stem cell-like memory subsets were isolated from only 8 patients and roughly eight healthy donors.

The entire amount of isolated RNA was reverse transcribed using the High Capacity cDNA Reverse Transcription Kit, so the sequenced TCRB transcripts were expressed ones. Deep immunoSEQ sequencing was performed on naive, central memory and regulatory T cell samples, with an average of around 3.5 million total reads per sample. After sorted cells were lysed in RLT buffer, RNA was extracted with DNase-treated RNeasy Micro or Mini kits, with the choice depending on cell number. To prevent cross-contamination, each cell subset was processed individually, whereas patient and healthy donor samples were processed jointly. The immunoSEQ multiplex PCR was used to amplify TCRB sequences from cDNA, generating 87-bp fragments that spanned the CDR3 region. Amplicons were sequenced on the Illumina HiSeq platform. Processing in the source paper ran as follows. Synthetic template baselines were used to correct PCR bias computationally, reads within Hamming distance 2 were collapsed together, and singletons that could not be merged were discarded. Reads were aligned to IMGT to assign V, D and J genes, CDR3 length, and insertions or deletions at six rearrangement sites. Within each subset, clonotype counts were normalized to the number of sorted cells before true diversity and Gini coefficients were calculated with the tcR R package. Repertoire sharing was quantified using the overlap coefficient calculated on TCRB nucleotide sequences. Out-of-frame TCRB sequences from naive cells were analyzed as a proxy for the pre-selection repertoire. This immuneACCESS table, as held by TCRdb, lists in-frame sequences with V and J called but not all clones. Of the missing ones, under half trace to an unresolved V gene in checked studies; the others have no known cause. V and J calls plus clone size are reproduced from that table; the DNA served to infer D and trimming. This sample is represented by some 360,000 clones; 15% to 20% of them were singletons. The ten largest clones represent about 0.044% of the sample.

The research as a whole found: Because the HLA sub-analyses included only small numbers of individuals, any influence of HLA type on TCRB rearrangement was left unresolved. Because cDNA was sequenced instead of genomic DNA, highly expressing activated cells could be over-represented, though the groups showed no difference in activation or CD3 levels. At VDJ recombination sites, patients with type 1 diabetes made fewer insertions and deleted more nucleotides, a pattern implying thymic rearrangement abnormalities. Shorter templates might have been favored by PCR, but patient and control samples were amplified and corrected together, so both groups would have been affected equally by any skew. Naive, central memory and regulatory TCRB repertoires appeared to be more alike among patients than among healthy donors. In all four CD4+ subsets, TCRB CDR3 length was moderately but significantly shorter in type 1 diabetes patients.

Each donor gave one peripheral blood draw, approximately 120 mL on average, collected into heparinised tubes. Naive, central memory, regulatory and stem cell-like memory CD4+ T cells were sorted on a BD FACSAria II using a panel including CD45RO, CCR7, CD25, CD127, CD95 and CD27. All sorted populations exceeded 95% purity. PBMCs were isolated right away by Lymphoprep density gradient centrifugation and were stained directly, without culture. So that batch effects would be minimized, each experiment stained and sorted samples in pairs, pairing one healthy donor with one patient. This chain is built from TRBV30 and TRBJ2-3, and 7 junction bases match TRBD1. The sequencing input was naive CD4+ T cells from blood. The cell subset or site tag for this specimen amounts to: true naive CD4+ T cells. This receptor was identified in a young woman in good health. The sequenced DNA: TGTGCCTGGAGTGTACAGGGGAATGCAGATACGCAGTATTTT. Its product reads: CAWSVQGNADTQYF.